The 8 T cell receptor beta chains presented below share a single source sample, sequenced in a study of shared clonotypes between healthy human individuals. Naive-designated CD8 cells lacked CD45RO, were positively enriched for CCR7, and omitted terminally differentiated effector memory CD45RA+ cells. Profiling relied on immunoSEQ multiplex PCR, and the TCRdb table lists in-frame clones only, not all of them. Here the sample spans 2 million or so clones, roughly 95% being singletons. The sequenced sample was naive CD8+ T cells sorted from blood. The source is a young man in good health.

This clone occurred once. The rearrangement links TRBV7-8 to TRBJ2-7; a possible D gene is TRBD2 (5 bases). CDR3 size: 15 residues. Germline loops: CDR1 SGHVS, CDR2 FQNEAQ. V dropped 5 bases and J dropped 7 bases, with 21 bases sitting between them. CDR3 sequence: CASSPTPGSTAEQYF. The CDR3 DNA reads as TGTGCCAGCAGCCCGACACCGGGATCTACGGCTGAGCAGTACTTC.

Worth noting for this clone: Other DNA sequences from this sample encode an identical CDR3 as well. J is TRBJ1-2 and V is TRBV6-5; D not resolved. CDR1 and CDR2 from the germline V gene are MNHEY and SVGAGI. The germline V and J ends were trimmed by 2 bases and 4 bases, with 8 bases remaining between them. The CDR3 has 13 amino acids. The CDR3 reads CASSYGEGYGYTF. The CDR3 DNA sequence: TGTGCCAGCAGTTACGGTGAAGGCTATGGCTACACCTTC.

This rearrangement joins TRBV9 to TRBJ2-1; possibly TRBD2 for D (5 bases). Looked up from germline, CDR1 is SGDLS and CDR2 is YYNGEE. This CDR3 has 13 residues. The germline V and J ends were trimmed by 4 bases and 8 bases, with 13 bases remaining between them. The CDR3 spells CASSYASFDEQFF. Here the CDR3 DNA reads TGTGCCAGCAGCTATGCTAGCTTCGATGAGCAGTTCTTC.

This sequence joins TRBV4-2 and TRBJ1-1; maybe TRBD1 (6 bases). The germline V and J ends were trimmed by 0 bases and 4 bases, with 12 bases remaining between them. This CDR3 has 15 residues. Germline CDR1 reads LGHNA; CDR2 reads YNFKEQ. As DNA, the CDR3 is TGTGCCAGCAGCCAAGAGGGGGGCCGCGGCACTGAAGCTTTCTTT. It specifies CASSQEGGRGTEAFF.

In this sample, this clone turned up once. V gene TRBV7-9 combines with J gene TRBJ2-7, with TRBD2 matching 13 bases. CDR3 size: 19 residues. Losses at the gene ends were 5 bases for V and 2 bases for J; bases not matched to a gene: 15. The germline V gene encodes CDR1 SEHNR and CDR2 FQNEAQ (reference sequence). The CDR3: CASSPPGLAGDSSPYEQYF. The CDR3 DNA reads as TGTGCCAGCAGCCCACCTGGACTAGCGGGAGATTCGTCCCCCTACGAGCAGTACTTC.

As DNA, the CDR3 is TGTGCCAGCAGCACTAAAAGGACAGGGGGCGCGGAGACCCAGTACTTC. Encoded protein: CASSTKRTGGAETQYF. The chain couples TRBV13 to TRBJ2-5; 11 bases line up with TRBD1. The J segment lost 5 bases and the V segment lost 5 bases, leaving 10 bases of the junction unmatched. The germline CDR1 and CDR2 sequences are PRHDT and FYEKMQ (reference sequence). The CDR3 loop spans 16 amino acids.

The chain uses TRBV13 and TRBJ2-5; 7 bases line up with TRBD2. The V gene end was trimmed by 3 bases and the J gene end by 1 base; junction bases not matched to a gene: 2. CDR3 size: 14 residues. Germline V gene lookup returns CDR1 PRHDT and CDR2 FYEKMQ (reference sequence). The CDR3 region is CASSFTSVQETQYF. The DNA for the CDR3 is TGTGCCAGCAGCTTTACTAGCGTCCAAGAGACCCAGTACTTC. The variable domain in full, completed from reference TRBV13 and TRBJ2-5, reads AAGVIQSPRHLIKEKRETATLKCYPIPRHDTVYWYQQGPGQDPQFLISFYEKMQSDKGSIPDRFSAQQFSDYHSELNMSSLELGDSALYFCASSFTSVQETQYFGPGTRLLVL.

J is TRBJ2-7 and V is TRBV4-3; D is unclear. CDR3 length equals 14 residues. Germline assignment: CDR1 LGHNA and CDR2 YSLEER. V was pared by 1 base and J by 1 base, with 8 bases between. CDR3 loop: CASSQGPRSYEQYF. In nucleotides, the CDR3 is TGCGCCAGCAGCCAAGGCCCCAGGTCCTACGAGCAGTACTTC.